These 29 T cell receptor beta chains were all obtained from the same sample, sequenced in a study of CD8 T cells in Susac syndrome. Reverse transcription of 0.5 to 1 ug RNA used random hexamers. TCRdb used MiXCR to reprocess the immunoSEQ multiplex PCR reads, holding one entry per CDR3 protein. The sample consists of approximately 120,000 distinct CDR3 sequences, around 93% of them appearing once. Sequencing was done on a sample of CD8+ T cells from PBMCs. The receptor source for this set is a human donor in good health.

This CDR3 is CASSRFRGVHEQFF. As DNA, the CDR3 is TGTGCCAGCAGCCGATTTCGAGGGGTCCATGAGCAGTTCTTC. The chain has TRBV12-3 or TRBV12-4 and TRBJ2-1; D might be TRBD1 or TRBD2, each matching 5 bases. The V end was cut by 6 bases, the J end by 8 bases, with 17 bases between. There are 14 residues in the CDR3.

The V call is TRBV3-1, the J call TRBJ2-3; D is unclear. V lost 4 bases to trimming and J lost 5 bases, with 19 bases between them. Per germline, CDR1 LGHDT and CDR2 YNNKEL (reference sequence). CDR3 size: 16 residues. In DNA form, the CDR3 reads TGTGCCAGCAGCCCAGATCAGAGGCGGCGAGGAGATACGCAGTATTTT. The encoded protein is CASSPDQRRRGDTQYF.

This clonotype was detected once. This sequence joins TRBV5-5 and TRBJ2-5; D call uncertain. Trimming removed 1 base from V and 4 bases from J, with 11 bases in between. The CDR3 is 14 amino acids. The germline V gene encodes CDR1 SGHKS and CDR2 YYEKEE (reference sequence). The CDR3 is CASSLSPDGETQYF. CDR3 DNA sequence: TGTGCCAGCAGCTTGTCGCCAGACGGAGAGACCCAGTACTTC.

V usage is TRBV19 and J usage is TRBJ2-7; 9 positions match TRBD1. Germline values: CDR1 LNHDA, CDR2 SQIVND (reference sequence). The CDR3 runs to 15 residues. V was pared by 5 bases and J by 1 base, with 6 bases of the junction left unmatched. The CDR3 nucleotides read TGTGCCAGTAGTGCCCCGGGACAGGGATCCTACGAGCAGTACTTC. Residues: CASSAPGQGSYEQYF.

CDR3 sequence reads: CASSLGLTVLSGNTIYF. As DNA, the CDR3 is TGTGCCAGCAGCTTAGGACTCACGGTACTCTCTGGAAACACCATATATTTT. The chain joins TRBV5-6 to TRBJ1-3; the D is unclear. Per the germline V gene, CDR1 is SGHDT and CDR2 is YYEEEE. The CDR3 totals 17 residues. The V end lost 2 bases, the J end lost 0 bases, and 15 bases lay between the germline ends.

The V gene is TRBV30, the J gene TRBJ2-1; the D is unclear. CDR3 length equals 12 residues. The V end lost 2 bases, the J end lost 12 bases, and 14 bases lay between the germline ends. The germline V gene has CDR1 GTSNPN and CDR2 SVGIG (reference sequence). The CDR3 protein is CAWSPNRLGQFF. CDR3 bases: TGTGCCTGGAGTCCCAACCGGCTTGGGCAGTTCTTC.

This clonotype was observed once. This chain connects TRBV30 to TRBJ1-1; no clear D. With 6 bases removed from V and 11 bases from J, the gap between germline ends came to 16 bases. Germline V gene lookup returns CDR1 GTSNPN and CDR2 SVGIG (reference sequence). The CDR3 has 11 residues. DNA for the CDR3: TGTGCCTGTAGGCTGGCGCGCGAGGCTTTCTTT. Residues: CACRLAREAFF.

The V call is TRBV4-3, the J call TRBJ2-2, with 10 bases fitting TRBD2. The V and J ends lost 1 base and 7 bases, in that order; junction bases with no gene match: 9. The length of the CDR3 is 17 residues. Germline V gene lookup returns CDR1 LGHNA and CDR2 YSLEER. The CDR3 spells CASSQVIRAGGVGELFF. The CDR3 DNA reads as TGCGCCAGCAGCCAAGTCATTCGAGCGGGGGGGGTCGGGGAGCTGTTTTTT.

The chain recombines TRBV29-1 with TRBJ2-2; no firm D call. Germline V lookup: CDR1 SQVTM, CDR2 ANQGSEA. There are 14 residues in the CDR3. Trimming shortened V by 4 bases and J by 6 bases, and 15 bases separated the two germline ends. The CDR3 protein is CSVGRSGSAGELFF. The CDR3 nucleotides read TGCAGCGTTGGTCGGTCGGGTTCGGCCGGGGAGCTGTTTTTT.

The V call is TRBV25-1, the J call TRBJ1-1; no firm D call. V was shortened by 5 bases and J by 0 bases, with 7 bases between the two germline ends. This CDR3 has 13 amino acids. Germline CDR1 MGHDK, CDR2 SYGVNS. CDR3 bases: TGTGCCAGCAGTAACTCAGTGAACACTGAAGCTTTCTTT. It codes for CASSNSVNTEAFF.

V and J are TRBV5-8 and TRBJ2-7; D is ambiguous. CDR1 and CDR2 from the germline V gene are SGHTS and YDEGEE. This CDR3 spans 13 amino acids. V was shortened by 1 base and J by 6 bases, with 11 bases between the two germline ends. The CDR3 coding sequence is TGTGCCAGCAGCTTGCGGGTTTCGCGCGAGCAGTACTTC. It translates to CASSLRVSREQYF.

The chain uses TRBV7-9 and TRBJ2-5; TRBD2 matches at 7 bases. The CDR3 extends over 14 amino acids. V shed 5 bases and J 4 bases; nucleotides not matched to a gene: 7. Germline V gene lookup returns CDR1 SEHNR and CDR2 FQNEAQ (reference sequence). The CDR3 region is CASSQLRGGETQYF. The CDR3 DNA reads TGTGCCAGCAGCCAACTCCGCGGGGGAGAGACCCAGTACTTC.

The rearrangement joins TRBV4-2 to TRBJ2-7, with 10 bases identical to TRBD2. This CDR3 spans 16 amino acids. The J segment lost 5 bases and the V segment lost 0 bases, leaving 7 bases of the junction unmatched. Germline V gene lookup returns CDR1 LGHNA and CDR2 YNFKEQ. CDR3 in DNA: TGTGCCAGCAGCCAAGACGAGGCTAGCGGGGGAAACGAGCAGTACTTC. Protein product: CASSQDEASGGNEQYF.

V gene TRBV5-1 combines with J gene TRBJ2-3; D ambiguous. Looked up from germline, CDR1 is SGHRS and CDR2 is YFSETQ. CDR3 length equals 15 residues. Trimming cost V 0 bases and J 4 bases, with 12 bases left between them. CDR3 DNA: TGCGCCAGCAGCTTGGTCCCGAATAGGGCAGATACGCAGTATTTT. Translating it yields CASSLVPNRADTQYF.

The V and J genes are TRBV28 and TRBJ2-5; D is ambiguous. Trimming cost V 4 bases and J 5 bases, with 8 bases left between them. The V gene's germline CDR1 is MDHEN and CDR2 SYDVKM. The CDR3 runs 12 residues. This chain's CDR3 is CASSSASETQYF. The CDR3 DNA reads TGTGCCAGCAGTTCCGCCTCGGAGACCCAGTACTTC.

The chain uses TRBV20-1 and TRBJ2-6; D is ambiguous. CDR3 length: 14 amino acids. V lost 0 bases to trimming and J lost 1 base, with 4 bases between them. Germline V gives CDR1 DFQATT, CDR2 SNEGSKA (reference sequence). The CDR3, as DNA: TGCAGTGCTAGAGATGCGTCTGGGGCCAACGTCCTGACTTTC. As protein: CSARDASGANVLTF.

The genes are TRBV6-5 and TRBJ2-1; TRBD1 is a possible D gene (5 bases). Looked up from germline, CDR1 is MNHEY and CDR2 is SVGAGI. The germline V and J ends were trimmed by 7 bases and 6 bases, with 7 bases remaining between them. The CDR3 has 11 amino acids. CDR3 DNA: TGTGCCAGCACCCAGGGCAATGAGCAGTTCTTC. Protein: CASTQGNEQFF.

V gene TRBV18 combines with J gene TRBJ2-2; 9 positions match TRBD1. V shed 0 bases, J shed 6 bases, and the junction held 5 bases outside the gene matches. The germline CDR1 and CDR2 sequences are KGHSH and LQKENI. This CDR3 contains 16 residues. The CDR3 DNA reads TGTGCCAGCTCACCACCGAGGACAGGGGTTCCCGGGGAGCTGTTTTTT. Protein: CASSPPRTGVPGELFF.

The chain carries TRBV4-3 and TRBJ2-1; TRBD2 aligns across 7 bases. V lost 4 bases and J lost 8; bases outside the gene matches: 8. Per germline, CDR1 LGHNA and CDR2 YSLEER. The CDR3 covers 14 residues. This CDR3 reads CASSRKGRGDEQFF. CDR3 DNA sequence: TGCGCCAGCAGCCGTAAAGGACGGGGGGATGAGCAGTTCTTC.

This chain links TRBV2 with TRBJ1-2, with D unclear. Trimming took off 3 bases at V and 7 bases at J, with 9 bases between the two ends. The CDR3 spans 12 residues. Per germline, CDR1 SNHLY and CDR2 FYNNEI. The chain's CDR3 is CASSESRGGYTF. The CDR3 nucleotides read TGTGCCAGCAGTGAGTCCCGGGGTGGCTACACCTTC.

The chain is built from TRBV9 and TRBJ2-2; unclear D gene. CDR1 SGDLS and CDR2 YYNGEE come from the germline V gene. CDR3 length equals 14 residues. V lost 0 bases, J lost 3 bases, and 6 bases lay in between. The CDR3 protein is CASSVASDTGELFF. In DNA form, the CDR3 reads TGTGCCAGCAGCGTAGCTTCGGACACCGGGGAGCTGTTTTTT.

The rearrangement links TRBV7-8 to TRBJ1-2; TRBD1 might be the D (6 bases). The germline V and J ends were trimmed by 5 bases and 7 bases, with 14 bases remaining between them. Germline V lookup: CDR1 SGHVS, CDR2 FQNEAQ. The CDR3 loop spans 13 amino acids. DNA for the CDR3: TGTGCCAGCAGCCCGGCCCAGGGGCTTGGCTACACCTTC. Protein: CASSPAQGLGYTF.

J is TRBJ1-5 and V is TRBV7-2; the D is unclear. The V gene lost 0 bases and the J gene lost 3 bases, with 9 bases spanning the gap. Germline lookup yields CDR1 SGHTA and CDR2 FQGNSA. This CDR3 contains 15 residues. In DNA form, the CDR3 reads TGTGCCAGCAGCTTAGCGGCCGGGATCAATCAGCCCCAGCATTTT. It specifies CASSLAAGINQPQHF.

The chain joins TRBV3-1 to TRBJ2-1; 9 bases align to TRBD2. After removal of 4 bases from V and 6 bases from J, the junction contained 10 bases not matched to a gene. There are 16 residues in the CDR3. Germline assignment: CDR1 LGHDT and CDR2 YNNKEL (reference sequence). CDR3 nucleotide sequence: TGTGCCAGCAGCCTTATAGCGGGAGCCTCCCCCAATGAGCAGTTCTTC. Protein: CASSLIAGASPNEQFF.

The chain carries TRBV7-9 and TRBJ2-7; D is perhaps TRBD1 or TRBD2 (7 bases each). The V end lost 1 base, the J end lost 5 bases, and 12 bases lay between the germline ends. Germline CDR1 and CDR2: SEHNR and FQNEAQ (reference sequence). The CDR3 length is 14 residues. DNA of the CDR3: TGTGCCAGCAGCTTAGATGCAGGGGGGGACGAGCAGTACTTC. Translation gives CASSLDAGGDEQYF.

The chain couples TRBV29-1 to TRBJ2-5; either TRBD1 or TRBD2 may supply D (5 bases each). V was pared by 4 bases and J by 1 base, with 10 bases between. CDR1 and CDR2 (germline): SQVTM, ANQGSEA. The CDR3 extends over 13 amino acids. The CDR3 coding sequence is TGCAGCGTTGGAGGGGCGGCCCAAGAGACCCAGTACTTC. The encoded protein is CSVGGAAQETQYF.

This chain joins TRBV6-5 and TRBJ2-7, with 7 bases aligning to TRBD1. J was trimmed by 3 bases and V by 4 bases; bases with no gene match: 12. The germline V gene encodes CDR1 MNHEY and CDR2 SVGAGI. The CDR3 extends over 16 amino acids. The DNA for the CDR3 is TGTGCCAGCAGTTCGTATTCCCTGACAGGGTACTACGAGCAGTACTTC. This gives the protein CASSSYSLTGYYEQYF.

The chain couples TRBV5-1 to TRBJ1-2, with TRBD1 as a possible D gene (6 bases). V lost 3 bases, J lost 2 bases, and 11 bases lay in between. The germline gives CDR1 SGHRS, CDR2 YFSETQ. This CDR3 comprises 14 residues. DNA of the CDR3: TGCGCCAGCAGCTCGGACAGATCGAACTATGGCTACACCTTC. Translated: CASSSDRSNYGYTF.

The V gene is TRBV7-2, the J gene TRBJ2-2; D is undetermined. Deletions cut 2 bases from V and 1 base from J, with 8 bases between. This CDR3 comprises 15 residues. Germline CDR1 reads SGHTA; CDR2 reads FQGNSA. In DNA, the CDR3 is TGTGCCAGCAGCTTAAACAGACTGAACACCGGGGAGCTGTTTTTT. Its protein product is CASSLNRLNTGELFF.